This record looks at one T cell receptor beta chain sequence and its context. Antigen unknown. These data are taken from a study of PD-1 blockade in classical Hodgkin lymphoma. General study results and limits: Baseline TCR diversity was reportedly lower in newly diagnosed patients than healthy donors. CD4+ but not CD8+ TCR diversity rose significantly by C4D1. Individuals initiating nivolumab under 1 year after ASCT were excluded.

Brentuximab vedotin exposure varied, and every patient relapsed after autologous stem cell transplantation. Best response was recorded as complete response, partial response or progressive disease. Data came from immunoSEQ multiplex PCR; TCRdb stores just in-frame clones and leaves some out. In the table there are about 40,000 clones, over 70% of which are singletons. Trimming cost V 2 bases and J 7 bases; bases outside gene matches: 7. CDR1 is SGHTA and CDR2 is FQGTGA in the germline V gene. The CDR3 has 14 amino acids. The receptor comes from a human donor with classical Hodgkin lymphoma. The chain uses TRBV7-3 and TRBJ2-5; 7 bases are shared with TRBD2. Specimen: peripheral blood mononuclear cells (PBMCs), collected at baseline. The CDR3 sequence: CASSLELSSGTQYF. The CDR3 bases are TGTGCCAGCAGCTTAGAGCTGTCTAGCGGGACCCAGTACTTC.